The clone carrying this T cell receptor beta chain showed up just a few times. Its antigen is not known. The data belong to a study of Graves' ophthalmopathy and Graves' hyperthyroidism. Study conclusions and caveats: Clonotypes were expanded in thyroid at above 0.001 frequency, and most also appeared in blood. Discrimination between ophthalmopathy and stable hyperthyroidism by a 13-signature model showed roughly 88% sensitivity and roughly 80% specificity.

The authors amplified TCR beta CDR3 regions, and they did so from RNA transcripts for repertoire sequencing. Second-round multiplex PCR followed a first-round RT-PCR using HTBI primers. TCRdb reanalysed the multiplex PCR reads using MiXCR and keeps one entry per CDR3 protein. The table lists hundreds of thousands of distinct CDR3 sequences, roughly 20% of them singletons, with about 6.6% in the top ten. Patients were diagnosed from clinical symptoms, serum thyroxine, TRAb, thyroid ultrasound and orbital computed tomography. This clonotype was sampled from a woman under 30 with stable Graves' hyperthyroidism. Some clones in this sample may be carry-over from other donors' samples. Specimen: peripheral blood.

The CDR3: CASSQVFATGELFF. CDR3 nucleotides: TGTGCCAGCAGCCAAGTTTTTGCCACCGGGGAGCTGTTTTTT. The chain joins TRBV14 to TRBJ2-2; D is unclear. The germline gives CDR1 SGHDN, CDR2 FVKESK. The V end was cut by 1 base, the J end by 4 bases, with 7 bases between. The CDR3 is made up of 14 amino acids.